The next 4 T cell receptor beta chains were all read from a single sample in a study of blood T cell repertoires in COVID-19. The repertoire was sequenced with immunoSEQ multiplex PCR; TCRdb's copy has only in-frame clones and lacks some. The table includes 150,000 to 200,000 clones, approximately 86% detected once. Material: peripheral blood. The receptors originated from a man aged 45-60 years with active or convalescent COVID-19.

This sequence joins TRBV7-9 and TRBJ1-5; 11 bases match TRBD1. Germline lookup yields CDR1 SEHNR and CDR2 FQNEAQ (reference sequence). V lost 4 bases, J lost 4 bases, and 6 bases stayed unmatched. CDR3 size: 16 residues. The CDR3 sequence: CASSSWDRGTNQPQHF. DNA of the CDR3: TGTGCCAGCAGCTCCTGGGACAGGGGGACTAATCAGCCCCAGCATTTT. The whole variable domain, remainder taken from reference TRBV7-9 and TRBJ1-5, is DTGVSQNPRHKITKRGQNVTFRCDPISEHNRLYWYRQTLGQGPEFLTYFQNEAQLEKSRLLSDRFSAERPKGSFSTLEIQRTEQGDSAMYLCASSSWDRGTNQPQHFGDGTRLSIL.

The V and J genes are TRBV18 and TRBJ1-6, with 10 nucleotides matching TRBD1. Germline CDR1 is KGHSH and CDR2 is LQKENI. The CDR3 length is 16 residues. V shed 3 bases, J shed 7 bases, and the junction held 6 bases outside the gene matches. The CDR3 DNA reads TGTGCCAGCTCACCCCGACAGGGGGCTGAAAATTCACCCCTCCACTTT. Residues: CASSPRQGAENSPLHF.

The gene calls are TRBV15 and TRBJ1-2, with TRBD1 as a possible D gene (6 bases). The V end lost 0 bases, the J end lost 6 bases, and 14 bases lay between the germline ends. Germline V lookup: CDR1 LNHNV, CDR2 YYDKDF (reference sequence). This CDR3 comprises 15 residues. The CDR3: CATSRDWGGADGYTF. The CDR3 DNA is TGTGCCACCAGCAGAGATTGGGGGGGCGCCGATGGCTACACCTTC.

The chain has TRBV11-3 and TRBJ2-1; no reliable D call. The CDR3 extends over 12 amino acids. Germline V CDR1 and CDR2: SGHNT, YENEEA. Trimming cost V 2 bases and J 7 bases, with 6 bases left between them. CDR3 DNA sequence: TGTGCCAGCAGCTTAATTGAGAATGAGCAGTTCTTC. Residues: CASSLIENEQFF.